The T cell receptor (beta chain) under discussion was sequenced for a study of shared clonotypes between healthy human individuals. Overall study findings and caveats: Owing to a small donor count, the genetic and exposure-history diversity represented was limited. Researchers sampled only blood; tissue repertoires likely differ.

Trimming took 3 bases from V and 10 from J; bases not matched to a gene: 7. The length of the CDR3 is 15 residues. Germline lookup yields CDR1 MGHRA and CDR2 YSYEKL. Adult donors, all healthy and HIV-negative, had no recent acute infections or vaccinations. TCRdb's copy holds only in-frame clones and misses some; the assay was immunoSEQ multiplex PCR. The data contain hundreds of thousands of clones, around 79% of them singletons. As to this clone: Its antigen is unknown.

V and J are TRBV4-1 and TRBJ2-1, with 12 bases fitting TRBD1. What was sequenced was PBMCs. The clonotype was recovered from a woman between 35 and 50 years old in good health. Some clones in this sample may be carry-over from other donors' samples. In nucleotides, the CDR3 is TGCGCCAGCAGCCAGGCGGGACAGGGGGCGAAAGAGCAGTTCTTC. Its protein product is CASSQAGQGAKEQFF.